These 10 T cell receptor beta chains were sequenced from one sample in a study of blood T cell repertoires in COVID-19. The method was immunoSEQ multiplex PCR; TCRdb's version includes in-frame clones alone and lacks a portion of them. Of 200,000 to 250,000 clones in the sample, more than 80% are singletons; the top ten hold under 11%. The sample consisted of peripheral blood. These receptors all come from a woman aged 80 or over with acute or convalescent COVID-19.

Only one count was recorded for this clone. The gene calls are TRBV30 and TRBJ1-1; 8 bases are shared with TRBD1. Unmatched junction bases numbered 12, after V lost 3 bases and J lost 6 bases. The V gene's germline CDR1 is GTSNPN and CDR2 SVGIG (reference sequence). CDR3 size: 15 residues. CDR3 sequence reads: CAWSPGPGQGAEAFF. The CDR3 nucleotides are TGTGCCTGGAGCCCCGGGCCTGGACAGGGCGCTGAAGCTTTCTTT.

This clone has a single count. The chain links TRBV21-1 to TRBJ1-2; no check of the table's D call, TRBD1, against the DNA was made. TRBV21-1 is assigned pseudogene status. This CDR3 has 12 residues. CDR3 loop: CASSDRGYGYTF. The DNA of the CDR3 is TGTGCCAGCTCCGACAGGGGGTATGGCTACACCTTC.

The rearrangement joins TRBV5-5 to TRBJ2-6; the match to TRBD1 covers 10 bases. Trimming took 3 bases from V and 1 from J; bases not matched to a gene: 4. Germline loops: CDR1 SGHKS, CDR2 YYEKEE (reference sequence). This CDR3 is 17 amino acids long. This CDR3 reads CASSSGTGVSGANVLTF. CDR3 DNA sequence: TGTGCCAGCAGCTCCGGGACAGGGGTATCTGGGGCCAACGTCCTGACTTTC.

The rearrangement links TRBV7-2 to TRBJ2-2; TRBD2 matches 9 bases. This CDR3 contains 17 residues. V lost 6 bases and J lost 2; bases outside the gene matches: 10. Germline CDR1 reads SGHTA; CDR2 reads FQGNSA. The CDR3 reads CASRVGLAGKNTGELFF. The CDR3 nucleotides are TGTGCCAGCAGAGTCGGCCTAGCGGGGAAAAACACCGGGGAGCTGTTTTTT.

This chain connects TRBV18 to TRBJ1-1; a weak D match, TRBD1 (5 bases). Per the germline V gene, CDR1 is KGHSH and CDR2 is LQKENI. Trimming shortened V by 3 bases and J by 5 bases, and 10 bases separated the two germline ends. This CDR3 has 13 residues. The CDR3 DNA sequence: TGTGCCAGCTCACCGGTCAGGGCAACTGAAGCTTTCTTT. Its translation is CASSPVRATEAFF.

The genes are TRBV6-5 and TRBJ2-7; TRBD2 might be the D (6 bases). The CDR3 contains 14 residues. Germline V lookup: CDR1 MNHEY, CDR2 SVGAGI. V lost 0 bases, J lost 5 bases, and 11 bases lay in between. The CDR3 sequence: CASSYSRGRNEQYF. DNA of the CDR3: TGTGCCAGCAGTTACTCCCGAGGGAGGAACGAGCAGTACTTC.

The V call is TRBV5-6, the J call TRBJ2-1, with 8 bases identical to TRBD1. After removal of 1 base from V and 0 bases from J, the junction contained 3 bases not matched to a gene. Germline V gene data show CDR1 as SGHDT and CDR2 as YYEEEE. The CDR3 contains 16 residues. This CDR3 reads CASSLPQGASYNEQFF. The CDR3 bases are TGTGCCAGCAGCTTGCCTCAGGGGGCCTCCTACAATGAGCAGTTCTTC.

The chain joins TRBV7-9 to TRBJ1-1; 9 bases agree with TRBD1. The V gene's germline CDR1 is SEHNR and CDR2 FQNEAQ (reference sequence). Trimming took 7 bases from V and 5 from J; bases not matched to a gene: 2. The CDR3 spans 12 residues. In DNA form, the CDR3 reads TGTGCCAGCATCGGACAGGGGACTGAAGCTTTCTTT. It codes for CASIGQGTEAFF.

This clone was seen more than once but under ten times. The DNA of the CDR3 is TGTGCCAGCAGACCGGGACAGGGGGCCCAAGAGACCCAGTACTTC. This encodes CASRPGQGAQETQYF. This rearrangement joins TRBV7-3 to TRBJ2-5, with 12 nucleotides matching TRBD1. Looked up from germline, CDR1 is SGHTA and CDR2 is FQGTGA. V gave up 6 bases and J gave up 1 base; unmatched junction bases: 3. This CDR3 is 15 amino acids long.

V gene TRBV2 combines with J gene TRBJ1-3; D possibly corresponds to TRBD1 (6 bases). This CDR3 is 14 amino acids long. V was shortened by 6 bases and J by 5 bases, with 14 bases between the two germline ends. Germline CDR1 is SNHLY and CDR2 is FYNNEI. CDR3: CASSPSTGRNTIYF. As DNA, the CDR3 is TGTGCCAGCAGCCCGAGTACAGGGAGAAACACCATATATTTT.